The clone carrying this TCR beta chain was counted only a few times. Its antigen is not known. The PCR made use of 60 Vbeta and 13 Jbeta primers. Here immunoSEQ multiplex PCR was the method, and the copy in TCRdb shows in-frame clones only, minus some. This sample has under 200,000 clones, with 84% found just once. From germline, CDR1 is MNHNS and CDR2 SASEGT. J gave up 0 bases and V 5 bases, and 3 bases lay outside the gene matches. This CDR3 is 14 amino acids long. These data belong to a study of cytomegalovirus exposure and HLA in healthy donors. At the level of the study: Early released data had around 88 million unique TCRs, all coming from HLA-typed donors.

Overall study results and limits: As a later analysis showed, a missense DCLRE1C variant was linked to trimming of TCR beta V- and J-genes.

V and J are TRBV6-1 and TRBJ1-1; 7 nucleotides align to TRBD1. Sequencing input: PBMCs. This TCR was sampled from a man between 18 and 35 years old in good health and CMV-seronegative. Written as DNA, the CDR3 is TGTGCCAGCAGTTTGGACAGGATGAACACTGAAGCTTTCTTT. Protein sequence: CASSLDRMNTEAFF.